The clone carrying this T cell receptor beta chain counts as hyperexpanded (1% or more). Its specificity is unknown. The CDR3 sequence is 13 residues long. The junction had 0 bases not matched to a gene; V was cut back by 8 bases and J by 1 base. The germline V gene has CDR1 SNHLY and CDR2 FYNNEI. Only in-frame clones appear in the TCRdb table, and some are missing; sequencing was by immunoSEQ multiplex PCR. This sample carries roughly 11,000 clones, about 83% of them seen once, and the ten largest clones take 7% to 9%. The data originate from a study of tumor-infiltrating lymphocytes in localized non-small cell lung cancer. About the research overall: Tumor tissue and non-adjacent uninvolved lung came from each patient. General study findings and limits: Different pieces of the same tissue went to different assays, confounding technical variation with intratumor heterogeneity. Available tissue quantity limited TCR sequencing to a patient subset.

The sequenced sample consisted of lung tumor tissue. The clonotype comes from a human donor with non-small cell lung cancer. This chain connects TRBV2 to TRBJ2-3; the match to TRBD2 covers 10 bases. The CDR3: CASLAGGTDTQYF. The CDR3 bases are TGTGCCAGCCTAGCGGGGGGCACAGATACGCAGTATTTT.